This TCR beta chain was sequenced in a study of T-cell memory formation after mild COVID-19. Study summary: Largely donor-specific sequence clusters came from a couple of donors.

Study outcomes and limitations: The study detected some responding clones in pre-infection memory, suggesting cross-reactive memory joined. The CD4+ clones that contracted clustered mainly within CM and EM, and the CD8+ clones concentrated in EMRA.

A single record per CDR3 protein comes from TCRdb applying MiXCR to the 5' RACE reads. The table lists over 300,000 distinct CDR3 sequences, 20% to 25% of them singletons, with around 20% in the top ten. The germline V and J ends were trimmed by 3 bases and 6 bases, with 12 bases remaining between them. From germline, CDR1 is SGHNT and CDR2 YYREEE (reference sequence). The CDR3 is 14 residues long. This clonotype was observed a few times. The antigen is unknown. This TCR was recovered from a man between 18 and 35 years old who had mild COVID-19 (a few samples of this study predate the infection). Cell type and time point are not known. The material sequenced was PBMCs or a T cell subset sorted from them (not recorded which). This chain connects TRBV5-4 to TRBJ2-2; no clear D. CDR3 region: CASSSLPAAGELFF. The DNA of the CDR3 is TGTGCCAGCAGCTCCCTTCCGGCTGCCGGGGAGCTGTTTTTT.